This T cell receptor beta chain was recovered during a study of T cells in Graves' hyperthyroidism and ophthalmopathy. Study findings and constraints: Stable hyperthyroidism and ophthalmopathy were separated using 13 V-J signatures.

Calling Graves' hyperthyroidism stable meant ophthalmopathy did not progress within 18 months. Exclusions: uncontrolled infection, other autoimmune disease, pregnancy, lactation. Amplified TCR beta CDR3 regions derived from RNA transcripts. Using the HTBI primer set, a first-round RT-PCR was run on the TCR CDR3. TCRdb re-analysed the multiplex PCR reads in MiXCR, keeping a single row per CDR3 protein. The sample carries hundreds of thousands of distinct CDR3 sequences, about 15% recorded once. This clonotype was observed many times. The antigen is unknown. The J segment lost 8 bases and the V segment lost 5 bases, leaving 8 bases of the junction unmatched. The CDR3 totals 15 residues. The germline CDR1 and CDR2 sequences are MNHEY and SVGEGT.

Sequenced: blood. This clonotype originated in a woman aged 25-40 years with Graves' hyperthyroidism. The J gene is TRBJ2-1, the V gene TRBV6-2 or TRBV6-3, with 11 bases identical to TRBD2. The CDR3 bases are TGTGCCAGCAGTGCCGCCTCGGGACTAGCGGATGAGCAGTTCTTC. It codes for CASSAASGLADEQFF.